The 10 T cell receptor beta chains given below trace back to one sample, sequenced in a study of shared clonotypes between healthy human individuals. Sequenced by immunoSEQ multiplex PCR; TCRdb stores in-frame clones only, minus some. The sample lists approximately 720,000 clones, 92% seen once, with approximately 24% in the top ten. Naive CD8 cells were CD45RO-negative, positively selected for CCR7, excluding terminally differentiated effector memory CD45RA+ cells. Sample: naive CD8+ T cells sorted from blood. All receptors derive from a man younger than 40 in good health.

The chain combines TRBV7-8 with TRBJ2-5; maybe TRBD2 (5 bases). V was trimmed by 3 bases and J by 0 bases, leaving 8 bases between them. Germline V gene sequence: CDR1 SGHVS, CDR2 FQNEAQ. This CDR3 spans 14 amino acids. The CDR3 sequence is CASSFLADQETQYF. CDR3 nucleotide sequence: TGTGCCAGCAGCTTTCTAGCAGACCAAGAGACCCAGTACTTC. Full variable domain (rest looked up from reference TRBV7-8 and TRBJ2-5): GAGVSQSPRYKVAKRGQDVALRCDPISGHVSLFWYQQALGQGPEFLTYFQNEAQLDKSGLPSDRFFAERPEGSVSTLKIQRTQQEDSAVYLCASSFLADQETQYFGPGTRLLVL.

V usage is TRBV15 and J usage is TRBJ2-3; D might be TRBD2 (6 bases). Germline-derived CDR1 and CDR2 are LNHNV and YYDKDF (reference sequence). V was trimmed by 5 bases and J by 2 bases, leaving 17 bases between them. The CDR3 sequence is 16 residues long. The CDR3 reads CATSSRGGVITDTQYF. The CDR3 coding sequence is TGTGCCACCAGCTCCCGAGGCGGGGTTATCACAGATACGCAGTATTTT.

This chain connects TRBV7-9 to TRBJ2-7; 8 bases line up with TRBD2. CDR3 length: 12 residues. The V gene end was trimmed by 5 bases and the J gene end by 6 bases; junction bases not matched to a gene: 3. CDR1 and CDR2 from the germline V gene are SEHNR and FQNEAQ (reference sequence). As DNA, the CDR3 is TGTGCCAGCAGCACCGGGACTAGCGAGCAGTACTTC. It yields the protein CASSTGTSEQYF.

V usage is TRBV13 and J usage is TRBJ2-4, with D unclear. The CDR3 runs 13 residues. Trimming shortened V by 1 base and J by 5 bases, and 6 bases separated the two germline ends. Germline V gene lookup returns CDR1 PRHDT and CDR2 FYEKMQ (reference sequence). CDR3 DNA: TGTGCCAGCAGCTTAGCGTATGAAAACATTCAGTACTTC. Translating it yields CASSLAYENIQYF.

The chain has TRBV10-3 and TRBJ2-3; 7 bases map to TRBD1. This CDR3 has 17 amino acids. The V gene end was trimmed by 2 bases and the J gene end by 2 bases; junction bases not matched to a gene: 10. Looked up from germline, CDR1 is ENHRY and CDR2 is SYGVKD. CDR3 protein: CAISETQKTGDTDTQYF. CDR3 DNA: TGTGCCATCAGTGAGACCCAGAAAACAGGGGACACAGATACGCAGTATTTT.

This clone was detected a few times. The rearrangement links TRBV9 to TRBJ2-1, with D possibly being TRBD1 or TRBD2 (5 bases each). Germline-derived CDR1 and CDR2 are SGDLS and YYNGEE. The CDR3 runs 14 residues. Trimming left V 3 bases short and J 8 bases short, with 15 bases between. CDR3 loop: CASSDWDRSDEQFF. The CDR3 DNA follows: TGTGCCAGCAGCGATTGGGACCGTTCCGATGAGCAGTTCTTC.

The V call is TRBV5-6, the J call TRBJ1-1; D remains ambiguous. The CDR3 consists of 14 residues. The ends were cut back, 4 bases at V and 5 bases at J, with 15 bases in the middle. Germline V gene sequence: CDR1 SGHDT, CDR2 YYEEEE. CDR3 region: CASSPSRWGTEAFF. CDR3 nucleotide sequence: TGTGCCAGCAGCCCTTCCCGTTGGGGAACTGAAGCTTTCTTT.

This rearrangement joins TRBV25-1 to TRBJ2-7; no definite D call. V lost 4 bases and J 4 bases, leaving 23 bases between the germline ends. Germline lookup yields CDR1 MGHDK and CDR2 SYGVNS. The CDR3 is 17 residues long. The CDR3 nucleotides read TGTGCCAGCAGTGGACCACAACGCCAGGCCTTGGGATACGAGCAGTACTTC. Its translation is CASSGPQRQALGYEQYF.

This chain uses TRBV11-2 with TRBJ1-4, with D maybe TRBD1 (5 bases). The germline V and J ends were trimmed by 5 bases and 4 bases, with 23 bases remaining between them. The CDR3 runs to 18 residues. Germline lookup yields CDR1 SGHAT and CDR2 FQNNGV. Here the CDR3 reads CASSPRRGETADNEKLFF. In DNA form, the CDR3 reads TGTGCCAGCAGCCCTCGGAGAGGTGAGACAGCAGATAATGAAAAACTGTTTTTT.

The table lists this clone with a count of one. The chain uses TRBV7-9 and TRBJ1-4; TRBD1 aligns across 7 bases. J was trimmed by 2 bases and V by 5 bases; bases with no gene match: 5. CDR1 is SEHNR, CDR2 FQNEAQ, per germline (reference sequence). The CDR3 loop spans 15 amino acids. The CDR3 DNA follows: TGTGCCAGCAGCGTCCGACAGGGCACTAATGAAAAACTGTTTTTT. Translating it yields CASSVRQGTNEKLFF. The whole variable domain, filled in from reference TRBV7-9 and TRBJ1-4, reads DTGVSQNPRHKITKRGQNVTFRCDPISEHNRLYWYRQTLGQGPEFLTYFQNEAQLEKSRLLSDRFSAERPKGSFSTLEIQRTEQGDSAMYLCASSVRQGTNEKLFFGSGTQLSVL.